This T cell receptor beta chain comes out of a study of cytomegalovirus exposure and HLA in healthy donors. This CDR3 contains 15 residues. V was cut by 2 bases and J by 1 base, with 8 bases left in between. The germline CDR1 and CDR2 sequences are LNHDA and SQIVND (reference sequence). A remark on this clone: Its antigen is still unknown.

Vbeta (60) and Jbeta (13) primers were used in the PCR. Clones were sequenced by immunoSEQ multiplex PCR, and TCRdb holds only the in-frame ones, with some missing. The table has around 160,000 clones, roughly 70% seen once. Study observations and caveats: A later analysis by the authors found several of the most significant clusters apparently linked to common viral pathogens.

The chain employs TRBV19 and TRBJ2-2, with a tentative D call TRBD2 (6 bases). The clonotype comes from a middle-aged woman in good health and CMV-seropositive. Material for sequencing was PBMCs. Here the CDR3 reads CASSIRGENTGELFF. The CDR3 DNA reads TGTGCCAGTAGTATACGCGGGGAGAACACCGGGGAGCTGTTTTTT.